This T cell receptor beta chain was found in a study of T cell responses to AZD1222 COVID-19 vaccine. Second-dose recipients at about 4 or about 12 weeks were treated as one pooled group. Points on this clone: Antigen: not known. The sample carries other DNA sequences with the same CDR3.

Only in-frame clones appear in the TCRdb table, and some are missing; sequencing was by immunoSEQ multiplex PCR. The profile covers 150,000 to 200,000 clones, with approximately 93% appearing a single time and around 1.3% taken by the ten largest. Trimming pared 2 bases from V and 3 bases from J, leaving 5 bases between. This CDR3 has 13 residues. Germline assignment: CDR1 LGHDT and CDR2 YNNKEL (reference sequence). Findings of the study overall: White British ancestry dominated among donors, who included more females, and clonal diversity was possibly underestimated. In all cases, repertoires were sampled only after the peak T cell response. The study identified only six AZD1222 recipients as seropositive at baseline.

The chain combines TRBV3-1 (or the pseudogene TRBV3-2) with TRBJ1-3; no firm D call. The material was peripheral blood, obtained 28 days after the second AZD1222 dose. The source of this sequence is an adult who received the AZD1222 COVID-19 vaccine. The CDR3, as DNA: TGTGCCAGCAGCCAAAGCAGTGGAAACACCATATATTTT. Translated: CASSQSSGNTIYF.